Shown below are 8 T cell receptor beta chains from a single sample sequenced in a study of blood T cell repertoires in COVID-19. Clones were sequenced by immunoSEQ multiplex PCR, and TCRdb holds only the in-frame ones, with some missing. The sample has about 140,000 clones; 87% are singletons. The sequenced sample was peripheral blood. These receptors all stem from a middle-aged woman with acute or convalescent COVID-19.

The J gene is TRBJ2-5, the V gene TRBV29-1; 7 positions agree with TRBD1. This CDR3 is 14 amino acids long. Per the germline V gene, CDR1 is SQVTM and CDR2 is ANQGSEA. V dropped 4 bases and J dropped 5; count of bases not matched to a gene: 10. CDR3 in DNA: TGCAGCGTTGTGAACAGGGGTCAGCGGGAGACCCAGTACTTC. Its translation: CSVVNRGQRETQYF.

This clone was recorded once. This chain uses TRBV7-6 with TRBJ1-1; 12 bases agree with TRBD1. J gave up 5 bases and V 2 bases, and 9 bases lay outside the gene matches. This CDR3 is 17 amino acids long. The germline V gene encodes CDR1 SGHVS and CDR2 FNYEAQ. CDR3 region: CASSLRSGQGARTEAFF. The CDR3 nucleotides are TGTGCCAGCAGCTTAAGGTCGGGACAGGGGGCTAGGACTGAAGCTTTCTTT. Based on the CDR3 plus reference TRBV7-6 and TRBJ1-1, the full variable domain is GAGVSQSPRYKVTKRGQDVALRCDPISGHVSLYWYRQALGQGPEFLTYFNYEAQQDKSGLPNDRFSAERPEGSISTLTIQRTEQRDSAMYRCASSLRSGQGARTEAFFGQGTRLTVV.

The J gene is TRBJ1-1, the V gene TRBV19; perhaps TRBD1 as D (5 bases). Germline V lookup: CDR1 LNHDA, CDR2 SQIVND (reference sequence). V was cut by 3 bases and J by 1 base, with 6 bases left in between. This CDR3 contains 13 residues. This chain's CDR3 is CASSIGQNTEAFF. The CDR3 nucleotides read TGTGCCAGTAGTATCGGACAGAACACTGAAGCTTTCTTT.

This sequence joins TRBV25-1 and TRBJ2-2, with 7 bases lining up with TRBD1. Germline V gene lookup returns CDR1 MGHDK and CDR2 SYGVNS. The CDR3 extends over 14 amino acids. V trimming: 5 bases; J trimming: 6 bases; junction bases outside the gene matches: 6. The CDR3 region is CASSPFDRAGELFF. Here the CDR3 DNA reads TGTGCCAGCAGTCCCTTTGACAGGGCCGGGGAGCTGTTTTTT.

The gene calls are TRBV6-2 or TRBV6-3 and TRBJ2-2; D not certain. The CDR3 sequence is 14 residues long. Between the trimmed V and J ends, which lost 1 base and 2 bases, there was a span of 5 bases. Germline lookup yields CDR1 MNHEY and CDR2 SVGEGT. CDR3 sequence reads: CASSYYPNTGELFF. The CDR3 DNA reads as TGTGCCAGCAGTTACTATCCAAACACCGGGGAGCTGTTTTTT.

The rearrangement uses TRBV2 and TRBJ1-5, with TRBD1 matching 8 bases. This CDR3 has 14 amino acids. The V gene end was trimmed by 4 bases and the J gene end by 8 bases; junction bases not matched to a gene: 7. Per germline, CDR1 SNHLY and CDR2 FYNNEI. The CDR3 nucleotides are TGTGCCAGCAGTGGGCAGGGGGCGGGTAAGCCCCAGCATTTT. The encoded protein is CASSGQGAGKPQHF.

J is TRBJ2-7 and V is TRBV30, with D perhaps matching TRBD1 (5 bases). Germline V gene lookup returns CDR1 GTSNPN and CDR2 SVGIG (reference sequence). Trimming stripped 4 bases from V and 0 bases from J, with 19 bases between. The length of the CDR3 is 16 residues. CDR3 loop: CAWTVGGHPSSYEQYF. CDR3 in DNA: TGTGCCTGGACGGTGGGTGGACACCCAAGCTCCTACGAGCAGTACTTC.

The gene calls are TRBV6-2 or TRBV6-3 and TRBJ1-1, with TRBD1 matching over 7 bases. Germline V gives CDR1 MNHEY, CDR2 SVGEGT. Trimming cost V 3 bases and J 4 bases; bases outside gene matches: 2. The length of the CDR3 is 13 residues. Written as DNA, the CDR3 is TGTGCCAGCAGTTATACAGGGGCCACTGAAGCTTTCTTT. Encoded protein: CASSYTGATEAFF.